Listed here are 11 T cell receptor beta chains from one sample, sequenced in a study of T cells in Graves' hyperthyroidism and ophthalmopathy. TCR beta CDR3 regions were amplified from RNA transcripts. The HTBI set primed first-round TCR CDR3 RT-PCR. Using its own MiXCR run on the multiplex PCR reads, TCRdb lists one record per CDR3 protein. The top ten clones hold under 55% of a sample with about 340,000 distinct CDR3 sequences, around 20% of them seen once. The sample consisted of blood. These TCRs come from a woman between 45 and 65 years old with Graves' hyperthyroidism.

This clonotype appeared many times. The chain employs TRBV7-8 and TRBJ2-2; 8 positions match TRBD2. The CDR3 covers 20 residues. Germline loops: CDR1 SGHVS, CDR2 FQNEAQ. Trimming removed 0 bases from V and 5 bases from J; junction bases left unmatched: 17. The CDR3 is CASSLAYPSGPRGLTGELFF. The CDR3, as DNA: TGTGCCAGCAGCTTAGCTTATCCTAGCGGGCCCCGAGGTCTTACCGGGGAGCTGTTTTTT.

This clonotype was detected ten times or more. The chain links TRBV20-1 to TRBJ1-5; TRBD1 might be the D (6 bases). The V gene lost 6 bases and the J gene lost 5 bases, with 14 bases spanning the gap. Germline CDR1 DFQATT, CDR2 SNEGSKA (reference sequence). This CDR3 is 13 amino acids long. Here the CDR3 DNA reads TGCAGTGCCAGGAGCGAGGGGGATCAGCCCCAGCATTTT. Amino acids: CSARSEGDQPQHF.

This clonotype was counted a few times. The rearrangement uses TRBV7-6 and TRBJ1-5; no clear D gene. The CDR3 spans 13 residues. V was clipped by 4 bases and J by 5 bases, with 9 bases between them. The germline CDR1 and CDR2 sequences are SGHVS and FNYEAQ. DNA of the CDR3: TGTGCCAGCAGCTCCTACCGGTATCAGCCCCAGCATTTT. Translated: CASSSYRYQPQHF. Looking up the rest from reference TRBV7-6 and TRBJ1-5 gives the full variable domain: GAGVSQSPRYKVTKRGQDVALRCDPISGHVSLYWYRQALGQGPEFLTYFNYEAQQDKSGLPNDRFSAERPEGSISTLTIQRTEQRDSAMYRCASSSYRYQPQHFGDGTRLSIL.

The J gene is TRBJ2-4, the V gene TRBV20-1; D ambiguous. With 6 bases removed from V and 0 bases from J, the gap between germline ends came to 18 bases. Per germline, CDR1 DFQATT and CDR2 SNEGSKA (reference sequence). This CDR3 contains 16 residues. The CDR3 loop reads CSAQGGTALAKNIQYF. CDR3 sequence (DNA): TGCAGTGCCCAAGGTGGTACAGCCCTAGCCAAAAACATTCAGTACTTC.

This clonotype was seen at least ten times. This chain uses TRBV12-3 or TRBV12-4 with TRBJ2-1, with D unclear. V lost 3 bases and J 7 bases, leaving 10 bases between the germline ends. CDR3 length equals 13 residues. Here the CDR3 DNA reads TGTGCCAGCAGTTTCGGAACGCGAAATGAGCAGTTCTTC. Protein: CASSFGTRNEQFF.

This clonotype was found many times. The chain links TRBV2 to TRBJ2-1, with no clear D. The CDR3 contains 14 residues. CDR1 and CDR2 (germline): SNHLY, FYNNEI. With 8 bases removed from V and 4 bases from J, the gap between germline ends came to 15 bases. The DNA for the CDR3 is TGTGCCAGCGCCGGGTCCTCCCTTTACAATGAGCAGTTCTTC. Residues: CASAGSSLYNEQFF.

This clonotype was detected ten times or more. The chain carries TRBV11-2 and TRBJ2-1; the match to TRBD1 covers 9 bases. V lost 6 bases, J lost 6 bases, and 9 bases stayed unmatched. Germline lookup yields CDR1 SGHAT and CDR2 FQNNGV. This CDR3 region has 15 residues. The CDR3 DNA sequence: TGTGCCAGCAGTCTACAGGGGGCGTCTGGCAATGAGCAGTTCTTC. Protein sequence: CASSLQGASGNEQFF.

This clonotype was found many times. The chain links TRBV30 to TRBJ1-2; possibly TRBD1 for D (6 bases). The CDR3 consists of 10 residues. With 7 bases removed from V and 8 bases from J, the gap between germline ends came to 11 bases. Germline V gives CDR1 GTSNPN, CDR2 SVGIG (reference sequence). The CDR3 sequence is CAYRAGGYTF. As DNA, the CDR3 is TGTGCCTACAGGGCAGGGGGCTACACCTTC.

In its sample, this clonotype was seen many times. The rearrangement uses TRBV20-1 and TRBJ2-1; D is ambiguous. The CDR3 has 12 residues. V lost 3 bases and J lost 5, with 8 bases in between. CDR1 and CDR2 (germline): DFQATT, SNEGSKA (reference sequence). The CDR3 loop reads CSASAHNNEQFF. DNA of the CDR3: TGCAGTGCTAGCGCCCATAACAATGAGCAGTTCTTC.

This rearrangement joins TRBV27 to TRBJ1-6, with TRBD1 matching over 7 bases. The CDR3 length is 14 residues. Germline CDR1 and CDR2: MNHEY and SMNVEV (reference sequence). V shed 4 bases and J 10 bases; nucleotides not matched to a gene: 7. The CDR3 coding sequence is TGTGCCAGCAGTTCCGACAGGGATTGGTCACCCCTCCACTTT. Translated: CASSSDRDWSPLHF.

The chain links TRBV28 to TRBJ1-1; TRBD1 agrees at 7 bases. Trimming at V came to 2 bases and at J to 5 bases, leaving 8 bases not matched to a gene. The CDR3 runs to 15 residues. The germline gives CDR1 MDHEN, CDR2 SYDVKM. In nucleotides, the CDR3 is TGTGCCAGCAGTTTAGCCGACAGGGAAGTGACTGAAGCTTTCTTT. Its protein is CASSLADREVTEAFF.